The 8 T cell receptor beta chains listed next were all sequenced from one sample in a study of beta chain features in type 1 diabetes (dated by TCRdb to between 2017 and 2018). General study outcomes and caveats: A moderate but significant shortening of TCRB CDR3 length was observed in type 1 diabetes patients in all four CD4+ subsets.

Libraries were made using the immunoSEQ multiplex PCR assay. The entire amount of isolated RNA was reverse transcribed using the High Capacity cDNA Reverse Transcription Kit, so the sequenced TCRB transcripts were expressed ones. TCRdb provides this immuneACCESS table in a form limited to in-frame rearrangements. Some clones are lacking; in checked studies, under half of them reflect an unresolved V gene, and why the rest are absent is not known. This sample is represented by over 300,000 clones; approximately 9.9% of them were singletons. 0.95% to 1.1% of the sample is in the top ten clones. Their recognized antigens are unknown. Material for sequencing was central memory CD4+ T cells from blood. The receptors come from a man aged 25-45 years with type 1 diabetes.

This clone has a handful of counts. This chain uses TRBV7-2 with TRBJ2-7; D gene uncertain. The CDR3 length is 13 residues. Germline values: CDR1 SGHTA, CDR2 FQGNSA. The V end was cut by 4 bases, the J end by 4 bases, with 11 bases between. This chain's CDR3 is CASSSTYGYEQYF. CDR3 nucleotide sequence: TGTGCCAGCAGCTCAACGTATGGGTACGAGCAGTACTTC.

This clone has a handful of counts. This sequence joins TRBV2 and TRBJ2-4, with a weak D call TRBD1 (5 bases). This CDR3 comprises 15 residues. Germline-derived CDR1 and CDR2 are SNHLY and FYNNEI. The V end lost 3 bases, the J end lost 3 bases, and 12 bases lay between the germline ends. CDR3 in DNA: TGTGCCAGCAGTGACGTAGGGGTTGGCAAAAACATTCAGTACTTC. Amino acid sequence: CASSDVGVGKNIQYF.

This clone was recorded many times. This chain uses TRBV20-1 with TRBJ1-3, with unresolved D. The V end was cut by 7 bases, the J end by 2 bases, with 6 bases between. There are 11 residues in the CDR3. The V gene's germline CDR1 is DFQATT and CDR2 SNEGSKA (reference sequence). The CDR3 loop is CSVQTGNTIYF. CDR3 nucleotides: TGCAGTGTTCAGACTGGAAACACCATATATTTT.

This clone occurred many times. The rearrangement links TRBV5-6 to TRBJ2-4, with D possibly matching TRBD2 (6 bases). Trimming shortened V by 7 bases and J by 8 bases, and 22 bases separated the two germline ends. The CDR3 is made up of 15 amino acids. Germline CDR1 SGHDT, CDR2 YYEEEE. The CDR3 is CASGALAGTEDIQYF. CDR3 sequence (DNA): TGTGCCAGCGGCGCCTTGGCGGGGACGGAGGACATTCAGTACTTC.

Worth noting for this clone: This probably arose from a read error, given a far larger clone one base away. The chain links TRBV6-6 to TRBJ2-1; tentative D call: TRBD1 (6 bases). The CDR3 length is 12 residues. CDR1 is MNHNY and CDR2 is SVGAGI in the germline V gene (reference sequence). For the CDR3, the DNA is TGTGCCTGCAGTTACTACCCAGGGGATGAGTTCTTC. It codes for CACSYYPGDEFF.

The chain uses TRBV4-3 and TRBJ1-1, with TRBD1 as a possible D gene (6 bases). Per the germline V gene, CDR1 is LGHNA and CDR2 is YSLEER. Trimming stripped 0 bases from V and 5 bases from J, with 13 bases between. The CDR3 loop spans 15 amino acids. The CDR3 here is CASSQDFQGRTEAFF. As DNA, the CDR3 is TGCGCCAGCAGCCAAGATTTCCAGGGGAGGACTGAAGCTTTCTTT.

The chain joins TRBV29-1 to TRBJ1-2; TRBD1 matches at 11 bases. Germline trimming cut 0 bases from V and 7 bases from J; bases unmatched to any gene: 7. CDR1 is SQVTM and CDR2 is ANQGSEA in the germline V gene. CDR3 length equals 15 residues. The CDR3 reads CSVEERRGQGGGYTF. In DNA, the CDR3 is TGCAGCGTTGAAGAGAGAAGGGGACAGGGGGGTGGCTACACCTTC.

Many counts were recorded for this clone. The gene calls are TRBV4-3 and TRBJ2-7; D gene uncertain. CDR1 is LGHNA and CDR2 is YSLEER in the germline V gene. The CDR3 is 13 residues long. V shed 4 bases and J shed 5 bases, with 12 bases lying between them. The CDR3 sequence is CASSPRVGHEQYF. CDR3 DNA sequence: TGCGCCAGCAGCCCCCGAGTGGGCCACGAGCAGTACTTC.